This T cell receptor beta chain was retrieved from a study of monozygotic twins with inflammatory bowel disease (dated by TCRdb to between 2018 and 2020). At the level of the whole study: In total, roughly 30 monozygotic twin pairs made up the full study: 19 Danish pairs, all IBD-discordant, plus nine German pairs, of which four were IBD-concordant and five were IBD-discordant. Disease-associated traits were sought mainly through comparisons between IBD patients and their genetically identical healthy co-twins within discordant pairs. Each individual had, on average, about 151 000 unique TCRalpha sequences and 181 000 unique TCRbeta sequences available for analysis.

The germline V gene supplies CDR1 SGHRS and CDR2 YFSETQ. CDR3 length: 16 amino acids, cysteine to phenylalanine. No DNA appears here. The paper as a whole reports these results and caveats: Compared with healthy twins, IBD patients had fewer clonotypes in common with other individuals, a difference most pronounced in patients showing signs of disease activity. Because patients were on differing immunosuppressive treatments, the repertoires may have picked up extra background noise and inter-individual variability. No single strong signal or clonotype linked to IBD turned up in the results, so the idea that one exists was not supported. Concordant and discordant twins showed no difference in repertoire similarity, possibly because of limited statistical power. Different T cell subtypes could not be distinguished in the analysis. IBD patients had lower TCRbeta repertoire diversity, measured by the inverse Simpson index, than their healthy co-twins.

From each donor, a roughly 2.3 ml peripheral blood sample was collected into PAXgene tubes and stored at -80 degrees C. Without any T cell sorting, total RNA was extracted from whole blood using the PAXgene blood miRNA kit on an automated QIAcube. Peripheral blood from monozygotic twin pairs, either concordant or discordant for inflammatory bowel disease, underwent deep TCRalpha and TCRbeta repertoire profiling that used unique molecular barcoding. Smoking habits were recorded for all twin pairs, and individuals were classified as current, former or never smokers. A note on this clonotype: The antigen it recognizes is unknown.

Libraries were built with 5' RACE. The input for every TCR library was around 4,000 ng of total RNA. For each sample, cDNA synthesis was carried out in eight separate reactions using SMARTScribe reverse transcriptase. During cDNA synthesis, template switching was used to introduce unique molecular identifiers that contained a 6-nucleotide sample barcode. Two nested PCRs of about 17 and 10 cycles amplified the TCRalpha and TCRbeta cDNA, and bead purification followed each PCR. Before amplification, cDNA was treated with uracil DNA-glycosylase and purified using the QIAquick PCR purification kit. The second PCR added Illumina TruSeq-compatible adapters along with sample-specific barcodes. TapeStation and Qubit were used to check library quality and concentration, and around 5.3 ng of each library was pooled. Sequencing of pooled libraries was carried out on an Illumina HiSeq2500 single-index Rapid Run using 2 x 100 bp reads and custom sequencing primers. The authors' pipeline ran thus. PCR and sequencing errors were corrected by UMI-based consensus assembly using MiGEC version 1.2.6. MiXCR version 2.1.1 handled V(D)J alignment, clonotype assembly and CDR3 extraction. To normalise gene usage, clonotype sharing and MAIT/NKT TCR abundance, the top 1000, 10 000 and 20 000 clonotypes in each sample were analysed. After downsampling to 27 000 UMIs, diversity was calculated as the inverse Simpson index using the vegan R package. Paired Mann-Whitney U tests on discordant twin pairs were used, with Benjamini-Hochberg multiple-testing correction. Reads reprocessed by TCRdb are summarized as one entry per CDR3 protein sequence, and DNA is absent. TCRdb's processing, not the authors' own work, is the source of the V and J calls. The data table for this sample lists roughly 200,000 distinct CDR3 sequences. The top ten constitute roughly 8% of the sample.

Sequencing used blood. The sequence links TRBV5-1 to TRBJ1-5; no DNA is available, so the TRBD1 call from TCRdb remains unchecked. The source of this sequence is a human donor with ulcerative colitis or Crohn's disease, or a healthy co-twin of an affected twin (not recorded which). The CDR3 is CASSLSPGSDYQPQHF.